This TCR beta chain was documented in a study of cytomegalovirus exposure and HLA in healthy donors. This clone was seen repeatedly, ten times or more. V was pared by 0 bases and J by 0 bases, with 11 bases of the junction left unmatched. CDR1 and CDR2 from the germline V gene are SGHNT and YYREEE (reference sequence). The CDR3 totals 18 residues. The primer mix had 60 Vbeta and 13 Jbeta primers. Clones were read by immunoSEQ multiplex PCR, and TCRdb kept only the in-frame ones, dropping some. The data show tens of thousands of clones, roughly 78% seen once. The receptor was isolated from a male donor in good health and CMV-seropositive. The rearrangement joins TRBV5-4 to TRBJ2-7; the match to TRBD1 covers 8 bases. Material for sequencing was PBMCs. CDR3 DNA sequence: TGTGCCAGCAGCTTGGCCGTTGGGACAGGAACAAGCTCCTACGAGCAGTACTTC. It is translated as CASSLAVGTGTSSYEQYF.